This T cell receptor beta chain was captured by sequencing in a study of blood T cell repertoires in COVID-19. Clones were read by immunoSEQ multiplex PCR, and TCRdb kept only the in-frame ones, dropping some. The sample includes around 60,000 clones, over 60% of them seen just once. The CDR3 is 17 amino acids. The V gene's germline CDR1 is SGHVS and CDR2 FNYEAQ. V shed 5 bases and J 8 bases; nucleotides not matched to a gene: 16. The V and J genes are TRBV7-6 and TRBJ2-1; 9 bases match TRBD2. The sequencing input was peripheral blood. The source is a woman in her 70s with COVID-19, enrolled during active disease. CDR3 protein: CASSRRGGEGRRDEQFF. CDR3 DNA sequence: TGTGCCAGCAGCCGCCGCGGGGGGGAGGGGCGCAGGGATGAGCAGTTCTTC.